These 10 T cell receptor beta chains were sequenced from one sample in a study of cytomegalovirus exposure and HLA in healthy donors. Primers included in the PCR were 60 Vbeta and 13 Jbeta primers. Here immunoSEQ multiplex PCR was the method, and the copy in TCRdb shows in-frame clones only, minus some. The sample includes about 120,000 clones, approximately 75% of them seen just once. Sequencing was done on a sample of PBMCs. The source is a woman aged 45-60 years in good health and CMV-seronegative.

This clone was counted between two and nine times. The gene calls are TRBV11-3 and TRBJ2-1; TRBD1 agrees at 10 bases. J was trimmed by 6 bases and V by 7 bases; bases with no gene match: 15. This CDR3 is built from 17 residues. Per germline, CDR1 SGHNT and CDR2 YENEEA. Here the CDR3 reads CASNTLMTGGPCNEQFF. In DNA form, the CDR3 reads TGTGCCAGCAACACCCTAATGACAGGGGGCCCGTGCAATGAGCAGTTCTTC.

V is TRBV28 and J is TRBJ2-7; 9 positions agree with TRBD1. V lost 2 bases and J lost 4; bases outside the gene matches: 6. Germline-derived CDR1 and CDR2 are MDHEN and SYDVKM. This CDR3 is built from 15 residues. DNA of the CDR3: TGTGCCAGCAGTTTACCCGGGACAGGGAGGTACGAGCAGTACTTC. Translation gives CASSLPGTGRYEQYF.

The CDR3 DNA reads TGTGCCAGCAGCGCCGCCGGGGGGCTTGAGACCCAGTACTTC. Translated, it gives CASSAAGGLETQYF. The chain is built from TRBV5-4 and TRBJ2-5; a possible D gene is TRBD2 (7 bases). This CDR3 has 14 amino acids. The ends were cut back, 4 bases at V and 5 bases at J, with 15 bases in the middle. Germline values: CDR1 SGHNT, CDR2 YYREEE (reference sequence).

The rearrangement joins TRBV6-6 to TRBJ2-1; 12 bases fit TRBD1. The V gene end was trimmed by 10 bases and the J gene end by 6 bases; junction bases not matched to a gene: 7. Germline lookup yields CDR1 MNHNY and CDR2 SVGAGI (reference sequence). This CDR3 spans 14 amino acids. CDR3 nucleotide sequence: TGTGCCATCACCAGGGACAGGGGGCTCAATGAGCAGTTCTTC. This encodes CAITRDRGLNEQFF.

The genes are TRBV28 and TRBJ1-1, with 9 bases lining up with TRBD1. The CDR3 sequence is 17 residues long. V trimming: 7 bases; J trimming: 5 bases; junction bases outside the gene matches: 17. From germline, CDR1 is MDHEN and CDR2 SYDVKM. The CDR3 here is CASTLWTGDMGGTEAFF. CDR3 nucleotide sequence: TGTGCCAGCACTCTATGGACAGGGGATATGGGAGGGACTGAAGCTTTCTTT.

This clone was picked up a small number of times. The CDR3 sequence is CASSLSTGEAFF. In DNA, the CDR3 is TGTGCCAGCAGCTTATCGACAGGGGAAGCTTTCTTT. The V gene is TRBV7-9, the J gene TRBJ1-1; the match to TRBD1 covers 7 bases. The CDR3 runs 12 residues. V lost 2 bases and J lost 8; bases outside the gene matches: 2. Germline V lookup: CDR1 SEHNR, CDR2 FQNEAQ (reference sequence).

The chain carries TRBV15 and TRBJ2-7; 12 bases agree with TRBD2. This CDR3 is built from 15 residues. The J segment lost 1 base and the V segment lost 4 bases, leaving 2 bases of the junction unmatched. Germline V gene lookup returns CDR1 LNHNV and CDR2 YYDKDF (reference sequence). This CDR3 is CATSIGLAGSYEQYF. The CDR3 region has the DNA TGTGCCACCAGCATCGGACTAGCGGGGTCCTACGAGCAGTACTTC.

This chain connects TRBV7-2 to TRBJ1-1; possible D gene TRBD1, 6 bases. This CDR3 spans 13 amino acids. V shed 5 bases and J shed 4 bases, with 11 bases lying between them. Per germline, CDR1 SGHTA and CDR2 FQGNSA. CDR3 protein: CASSNLGGTEAFF. CDR3 sequence (DNA): TGTGCCAGCAGCAATCTAGGGGGCACTGAAGCTTTCTTT.

The chain has TRBV5-1 and TRBJ1-4, with 7 bases matching TRBD1. The CDR3 runs to 15 residues. The V segment lost 1 base and the J segment 7 bases; nucleotides outside the gene matches: 7. Germline V gene sequence: CDR1 SGHRS, CDR2 YFSETQ. The chain's CDR3 is CASSLPPGGGEKLFF. CDR3 sequence (DNA): TGCGCCAGCAGCTTGCCACCAGGGGGTGGTGAAAAACTGTTTTTT.

V is TRBV9 and J is TRBJ2-5, with D possibly TRBD2 on 6 matching bases. The CDR3 sequence is 14 residues long. The V and J ends lost 0 bases and 4 bases respectively, with 10 bases between them. Germline V gene sequence: CDR1 SGDLS, CDR2 YYNGEE. CDR3 bases: TGTGCCAGCAGCGTAGACGGGAGCATAGAGACCCAGTACTTC. This translates into CASSVDGSIETQYF.